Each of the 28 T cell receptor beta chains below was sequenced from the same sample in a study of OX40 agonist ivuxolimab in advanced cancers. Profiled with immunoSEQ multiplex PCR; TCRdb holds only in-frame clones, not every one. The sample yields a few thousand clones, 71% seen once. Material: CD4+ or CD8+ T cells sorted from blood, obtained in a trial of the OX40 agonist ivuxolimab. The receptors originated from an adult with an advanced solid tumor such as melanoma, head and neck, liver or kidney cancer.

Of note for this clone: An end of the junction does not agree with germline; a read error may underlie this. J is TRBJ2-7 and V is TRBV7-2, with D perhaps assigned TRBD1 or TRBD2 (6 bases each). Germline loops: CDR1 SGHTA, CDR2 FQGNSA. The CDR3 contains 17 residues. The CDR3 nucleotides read TGCGCCAGCAGCCAAGAGGGGGGCCGGGTGAGGTCCTACGAGCAGTACTTC. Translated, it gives CASSQEGGRVRSYEQYF.

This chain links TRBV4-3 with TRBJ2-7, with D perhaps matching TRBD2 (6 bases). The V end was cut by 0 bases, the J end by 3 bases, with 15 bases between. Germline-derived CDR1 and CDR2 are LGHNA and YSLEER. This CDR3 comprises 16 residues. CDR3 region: CASSQDPGQGLYEQYF. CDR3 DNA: TGCGCCAGCAGCCAAGATCCCGGGCAGGGACTCTACGAGCAGTACTTC.

CDR3 in DNA: TGTGCCAGCAGCGCCGGGACGGGGGGCACAGATACGCAGTATTTT. Its translation is CASSAGTGGTDTQYF. J is TRBJ2-3 and V is TRBV5-6; weak D call: TRBD2 (6 bases). Germline V lookup: CDR1 SGHDT, CDR2 YYEEEE. The ends were cut back, 4 bases at V and 1 base at J, with 13 bases in the middle. CDR3 length: 15 amino acids.

The CDR3 region has the DNA TGTGCCAGCAGCTCCGTTCTCACAGATACGCAGTATTTT. This sequence encodes CASSSVLTDTQYF. The chain combines TRBV7-2 with TRBJ2-3; no definite D call. V was clipped by 4 bases and J by 2 bases, with 7 bases between them. The CDR3 sequence is 13 residues long. Germline V gene data show CDR1 as SGHTA and CDR2 as FQGNSA.

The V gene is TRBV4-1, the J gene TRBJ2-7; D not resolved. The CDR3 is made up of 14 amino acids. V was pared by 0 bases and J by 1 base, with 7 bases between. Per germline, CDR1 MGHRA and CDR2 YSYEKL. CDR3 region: CASSQEGASYEQYF. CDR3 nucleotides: TGCGCCAGCAGCCAAGAAGGTGCTTCCTACGAGCAGTACTTC.

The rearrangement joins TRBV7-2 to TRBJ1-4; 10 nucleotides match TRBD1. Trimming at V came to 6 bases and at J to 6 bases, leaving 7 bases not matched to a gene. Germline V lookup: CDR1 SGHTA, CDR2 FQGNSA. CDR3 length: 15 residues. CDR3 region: CASSYGTGADEKLFF. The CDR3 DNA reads TGTGCCAGCAGTTACGGGACAGGGGCGGATGAAAAACTGTTTTTT.

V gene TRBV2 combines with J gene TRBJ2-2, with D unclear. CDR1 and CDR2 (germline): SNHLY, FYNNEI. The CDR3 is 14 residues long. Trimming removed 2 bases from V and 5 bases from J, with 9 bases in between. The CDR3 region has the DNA TGTGCCAGCAGTGAATGGGCAACTACCGGGGAGCTGTTTTTT. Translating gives CASSEWATTGELFF.

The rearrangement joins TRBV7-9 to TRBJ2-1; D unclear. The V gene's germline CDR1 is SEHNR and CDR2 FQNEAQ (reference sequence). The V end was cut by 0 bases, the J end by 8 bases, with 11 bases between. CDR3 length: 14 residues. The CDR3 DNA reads TGTGCCAGCAGCTTAGCGCCGATGGGTGATGAGCAGTTCTTC. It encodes CASSLAPMGDEQFF.

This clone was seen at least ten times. CDR3 coding DNA: TGTGCCAGCAGCAGTCAATTTCGGGACAGGATTTACGAGCAGTACTTC. Residues: CASSSQFRDRIYEQYF. The V and J genes are TRBV5-6 and TRBJ2-7, with 8 bases identical to TRBD1. CDR3 length equals 16 residues. Germline-derived CDR1 and CDR2 are SGHDT and YYEEEE. The junction had 13 bases not matched to a gene; V was cut back by 4 bases and J by 4 bases. Full variable domain (outside the CDR3, taken from reference TRBV5-6 and TRBJ2-7): DAGVTQSPTHLIKTRGQQVTLRCSPKSGHDTVSWYQQALGQGPQFIFQYYEEEERQRGNFPDRFSGHQFPNYSSELNVNALLLGDSALYLCASSSQFRDRIYEQYFGPGTRLTVT.

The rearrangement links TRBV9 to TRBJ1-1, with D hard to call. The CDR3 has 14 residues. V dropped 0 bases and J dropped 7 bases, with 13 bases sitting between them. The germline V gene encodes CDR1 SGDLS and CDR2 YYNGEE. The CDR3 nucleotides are TGTGCCAGCAGCGTAGTAGGGAGGATCGGTGAAGCTTTCTTT. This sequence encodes CASSVVGRIGEAFF. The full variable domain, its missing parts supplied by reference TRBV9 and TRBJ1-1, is DSGVTQTPKHLITATGQRVTLRCSPRSGDLSVYWYQQSLDQGLQFLIQYYNGEERAKGNILERFSAQQFPDLHSELNLSSLELGDSALYFCASSVVGRIGEAFFGQGTRLTVV.

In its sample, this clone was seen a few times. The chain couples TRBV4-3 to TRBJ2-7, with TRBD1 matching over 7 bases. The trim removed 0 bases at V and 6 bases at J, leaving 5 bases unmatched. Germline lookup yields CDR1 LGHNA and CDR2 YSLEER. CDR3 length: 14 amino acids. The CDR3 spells CASSQDRGGGEQYF. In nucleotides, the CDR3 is TGCGCCAGCAGCCAAGATAGAGGGGGCGGCGAGCAGTACTTC.

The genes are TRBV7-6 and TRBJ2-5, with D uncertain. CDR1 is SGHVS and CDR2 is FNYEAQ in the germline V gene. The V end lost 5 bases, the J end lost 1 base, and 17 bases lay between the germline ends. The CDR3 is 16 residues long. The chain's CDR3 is CASSPPGRNFQETQYF. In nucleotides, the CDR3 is TGTGCCAGCAGCCCACCTGGACGGAACTTCCAAGAGACCCAGTACTTC.

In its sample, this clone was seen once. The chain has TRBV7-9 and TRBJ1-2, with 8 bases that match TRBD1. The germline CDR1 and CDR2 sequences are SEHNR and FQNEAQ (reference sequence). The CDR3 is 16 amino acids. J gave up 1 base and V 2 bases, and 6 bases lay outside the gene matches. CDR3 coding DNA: TGTGCCAGCAGCTTAAAGGGACAGGAGGATAACTATGGCTACACCTTC. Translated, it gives CASSLKGQEDNYGYTF. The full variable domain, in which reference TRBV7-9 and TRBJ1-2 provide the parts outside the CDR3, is DTGVSQNPRHKITKRGQNVTFRCDPISEHNRLYWYRQTLGQGPEFLTYFQNEAQLEKSRLLSDRFSAERPKGSFSTLEIQRTEQGDSAMYLCASSLKGQEDNYGYTFGSGTRLTVV.

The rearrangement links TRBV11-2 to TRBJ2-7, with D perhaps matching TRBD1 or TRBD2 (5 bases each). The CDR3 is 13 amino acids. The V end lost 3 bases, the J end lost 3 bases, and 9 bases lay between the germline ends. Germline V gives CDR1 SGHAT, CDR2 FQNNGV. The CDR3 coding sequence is TGTGCCAGCAGCTTCGGGGACGGCTACGAGCAGTACTTC. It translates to CASSFGDGYEQYF.

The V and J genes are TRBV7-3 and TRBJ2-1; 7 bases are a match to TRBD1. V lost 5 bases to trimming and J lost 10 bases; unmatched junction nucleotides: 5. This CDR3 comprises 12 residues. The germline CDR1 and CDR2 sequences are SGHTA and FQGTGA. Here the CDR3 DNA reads TGTGCCAGCAGCCAGGGGACAGCGGAGCAGTTCTTC. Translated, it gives CASSQGTAEQFF. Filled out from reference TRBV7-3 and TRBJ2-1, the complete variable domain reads GAGVSQTPSNKVTEKGKYVELRCDPISGHTALYWYRQSLGQGPEFLIYFQGTGAADDSGLPNDRFFAVRPEGSVSTLKIQRTERGDSAVYLCASSQGTAEQFFGPGTRLTVL.

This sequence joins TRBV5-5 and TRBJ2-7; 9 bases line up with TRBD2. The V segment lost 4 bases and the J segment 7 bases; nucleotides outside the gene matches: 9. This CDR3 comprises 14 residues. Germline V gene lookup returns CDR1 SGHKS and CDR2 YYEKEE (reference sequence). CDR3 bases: TGTGCCAGCAGCGCCGGGACTAGCCTTTGGGAGCAGTACTTC. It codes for CASSAGTSLWEQYF.

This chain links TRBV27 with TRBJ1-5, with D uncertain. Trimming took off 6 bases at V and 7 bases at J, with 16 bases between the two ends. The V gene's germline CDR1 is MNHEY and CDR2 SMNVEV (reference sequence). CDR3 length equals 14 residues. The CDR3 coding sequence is TGTGCCAGCAGCTTTGGCGACACCGCGCAGCCCCAGCATTTT. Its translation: CASSFGDTAQPQHF.

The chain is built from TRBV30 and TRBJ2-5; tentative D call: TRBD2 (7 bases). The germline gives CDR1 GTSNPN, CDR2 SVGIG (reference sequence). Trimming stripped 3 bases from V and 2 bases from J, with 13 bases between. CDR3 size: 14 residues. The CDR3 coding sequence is TGTGCCTGGAGCGCTGGGGGGGCGCAAGAGACCCAGTACTTC. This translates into CAWSAGGAQETQYF.

The CDR3 loop reads CASSYGTNSPLHF. The CDR3 region has the DNA TGTGCCAGCAGCTACGGGACAAATTCACCCCTCCACTTT. The chain recombines TRBV9 with TRBJ1-6; D is possibly TRBD1 (6 bases). V was clipped by 4 bases and J by 7 bases, with 9 bases between them. Germline CDR1 is SGDLS and CDR2 is YYNGEE. The CDR3 runs to 13 residues.

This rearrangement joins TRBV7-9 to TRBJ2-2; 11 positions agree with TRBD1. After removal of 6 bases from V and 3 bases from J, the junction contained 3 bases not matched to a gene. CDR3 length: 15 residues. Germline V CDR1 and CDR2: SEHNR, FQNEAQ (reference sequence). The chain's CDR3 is CASSMGQGDTGELFF. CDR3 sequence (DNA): TGTGCCAGCAGTATGGGACAGGGGGACACCGGGGAGCTGTTTTTT.

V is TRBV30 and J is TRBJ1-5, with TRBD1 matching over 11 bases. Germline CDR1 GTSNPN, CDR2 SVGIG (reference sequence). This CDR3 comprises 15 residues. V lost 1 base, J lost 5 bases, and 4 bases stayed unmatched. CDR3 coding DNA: TGTGCCTGGAGTGCCAGGACAGGGGGCGATCAGCCCCAGCATTTT. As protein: CAWSARTGGDQPQHF.

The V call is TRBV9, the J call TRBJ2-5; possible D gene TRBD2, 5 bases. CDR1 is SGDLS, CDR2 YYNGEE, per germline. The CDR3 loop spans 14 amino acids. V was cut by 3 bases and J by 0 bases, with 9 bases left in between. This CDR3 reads CASSAGENQETQYF. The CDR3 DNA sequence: TGTGCCAGCAGCGCCGGGGAAAACCAAGAGACCCAGTACTTC.

DNA of the CDR3: TGCGCCAGCAGCCAATCTCGGACAGGGGGCGCGTATGGCTACACCTTC. The encoded protein is CASSQSRTGGAYGYTF. This chain links TRBV4-3 with TRBJ1-2, with TRBD1 matching 11 bases. V trimming: 2 bases; J trimming: 5 bases; junction bases outside the gene matches: 7. CDR3 length equals 16 residues. Germline V gene data show CDR1 as LGHNA and CDR2 as YSLEER.

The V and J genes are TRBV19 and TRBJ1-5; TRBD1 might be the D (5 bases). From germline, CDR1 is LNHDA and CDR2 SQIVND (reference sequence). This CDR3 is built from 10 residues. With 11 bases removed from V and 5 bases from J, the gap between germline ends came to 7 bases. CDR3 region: CAGGYQPQHF. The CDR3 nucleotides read TGTGCCGGGGGTTATCAGCCCCAGCATTTT.

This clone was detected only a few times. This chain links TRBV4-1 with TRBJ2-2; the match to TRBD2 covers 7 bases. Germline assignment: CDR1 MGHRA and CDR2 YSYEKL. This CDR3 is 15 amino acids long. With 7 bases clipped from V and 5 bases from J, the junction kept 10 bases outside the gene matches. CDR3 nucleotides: TGCGCCAGCAACTGGGCGGGGGAGACAACCGGGGAGCTGTTTTTT. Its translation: CASNWAGETTGELFF.

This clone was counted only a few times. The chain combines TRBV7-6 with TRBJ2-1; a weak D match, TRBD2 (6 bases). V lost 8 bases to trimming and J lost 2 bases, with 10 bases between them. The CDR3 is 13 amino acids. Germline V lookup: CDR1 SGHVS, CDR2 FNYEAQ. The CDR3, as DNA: TGTGCCAGCGCGGGGAGCGCCTACAATGAGCAGTTCTTC. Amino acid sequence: CASAGSAYNEQFF. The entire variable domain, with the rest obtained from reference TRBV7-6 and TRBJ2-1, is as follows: GAGVSQSPRYKVTKRGQDVALRCDPISGHVSLYWYRQALGQGPEFLTYFNYEAQQDKSGLPNDRFSAERPEGSISTLTIQRTEQRDSAMYRCASAGSAYNEQFFGPGTRLTVL.

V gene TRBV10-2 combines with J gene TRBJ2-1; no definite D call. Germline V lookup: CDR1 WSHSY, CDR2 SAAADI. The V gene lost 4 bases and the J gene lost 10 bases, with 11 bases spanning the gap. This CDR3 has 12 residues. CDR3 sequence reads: CASSAGLSEQFF. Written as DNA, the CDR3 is TGCGCCAGCAGTGCCGGTTTGAGCGAGCAGTTCTTC.

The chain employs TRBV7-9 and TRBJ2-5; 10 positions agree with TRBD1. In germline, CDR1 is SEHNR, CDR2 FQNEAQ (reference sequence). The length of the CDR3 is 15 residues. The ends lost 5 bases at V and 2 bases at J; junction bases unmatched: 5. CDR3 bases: TGTGCCAGCAGCGCCCGGGACAGGGGACAAGAGACCCAGTACTTC. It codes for CASSARDRGQETQYF.